What follows is one T cell receptor (beta chain) and its context. The antigen this receptor binds is unknown. Qualities for individual bases were not recorded, and no much larger clone is one base off. These data belong to a study of T cell repertoires in cytomegalovirus infection (dated 2019 in TCRdb). The study in broad terms: Peptide stimulations targeted recently identified HLA-C-restricted CMV epitopes, whose presentation resists viral immunomodulation, together with well-studied HLA-B-restricted epitopes. Because public TCR beta signatures pointed to carriage of CMV infection together with the matching HLA type, the HLA type of each donor mattered for the analysis. Results and caveats for the whole study, not just this receptor: In both this cohort and an independent roughly 360-donor cohort, the cumulative frequency of public TCR beta family members distinguished carriers of CMV infection plus the relevant HLA type. The ex vivo response was dominated by HLA-C-restricted CMV-specific TCR beta clonotypes, which also provided the single most frequent clonotype in two of eight donors.

V loses 5 bases of germline sequence and J loses 3 bases, and the interval between the two ends is 11 bases. The germline V gene (reference sequence) provides CDR1 LNHDA and CDR2 SQIVND. Spanning cysteine to phenylalanine, the CDR3 consists of 13 amino acids. Of the read, only the CDR3 DNA is kept; its 39 bases are in frame from base 1. Sequencing used an Illumina HiSeq 1500. Starting from the raw public reads, TCRdb applied fastp trimming at Q25, assembled clones with MiXCR and retained in-frame beta chains. Every distinct CDR3 protein forms one entry, paired with its most common genes and DNA. The sample table shows nearly 700,000 distinct CDR3 sequences, and about 30% are seen once. About 20% of the sample belongs to the ten largest clones. In light of the paper, this sample's treatment or condition label describes: in vitro stimulation with specific CMV peptide epitopes to enrich CMV-specific T cells.

Sample: cultured PBMCs, taken from culture after CMV antigen stimulation. This clonotype originated in a human donor in good health (CMV status not recorded). Some clones in this sample may be carry-over from other donors' samples. The chain couples TRBV19 to TRBJ2-7, with no reliable assignment of the D segment. The nucleotide sequence reads as follows: TGTGCCAGTAGTTTTTCGGCAGGCTACGAGCAGTACTTC. Translated, this gives CASSFSAGYEQYF.